This TCR beta chain was obtained from a study of patients and donors after allogeneic stem cell transplantation. In TCRdb, the RT-PCR reads were re-called with MiXCR into one record per CDR3 protein. Seen here are tens of thousands of distinct CDR3 sequences, approximately 5% observed once, and the top ten hold 2.6%. This clonotype was seen at least ten times. The V gene end was trimmed by 2 bases and the J gene end by 6 bases; junction bases not matched to a gene: 9. The CDR3 totals 17 residues. The germline V gene has CDR1 LNHNV and CDR2 YYDKDF (reference sequence). Sequencing was done on a sample of blood, either unsorted or a sorted T cell fraction (not recorded which). V gene TRBV15 combines with J gene TRBJ1-5, with 11 bases aligning to TRBD1. The sequence was obtained from a human donor who was either an allogeneic HSCT recipient or a stem cell or donor lymphocyte infusion donor (not recorded which). It is not recorded whose cells these are; they may come from a transplant donor. This CDR3 reads CATSRSLRTGGGQPQHF. CDR3 bases: TGTGCCACCAGCAGATCCTTGCGGACAGGGGGCGGTCAGCCCCAGCATTTT.